The 24 T cell receptor beta chains given below trace back to one sample, sequenced in a study of regulatory T cells in long-lasting Graves disease. CDR3-region Arm-PCR and iRepertoire HTBI primers produced the TCR beta libraries. MiXCR, run by TCRdb on the multiplex PCR reads, gives a single entry per CDR3 protein. Here the sample spans 400,000 to 450,000 distinct CDR3 sequences, about 20% being singletons. Time point described: persistent/refractory GD, antithyroid drugs over 5 years with positive TRAb. The TCR library was prepared using RNA isolated from PBMCs. The sample was peripheral blood mononuclear cells (PBMCs), taken when the disease was refractory, from a patient treated with antithyroid drugs. The receptors stem from a female donor with Graves disease.

This chain uses TRBV5-1 with TRBJ2-7, with D possibly TRBD1 on 5 matching bases. Trimming removed 4 bases at V and 2 bases at J, with 13 bases between. The CDR3 covers 14 residues. Germline V gene lookup returns CDR1 SGHRS and CDR2 YFSETQ. CDR3 nucleotides: TGCGCCAGCAGCGTGGGCCCAGGGACCTACGAGCAGTACTTC. This translates into CASSVGPGTYEQYF.

This clonotype was seen repeatedly, ten times or more. J is TRBJ2-7 and V is TRBV2, with D uncertain. Germline CDR1 SNHLY, CDR2 FYNNEI. V lost 7 bases, J lost 4 bases, and 11 bases lay in between. The CDR3 runs to 12 residues. The CDR3 bases are TGTGCCAGCAACCAACAACCTTACGAGCAGTACTTC. Its protein is CASNQQPYEQYF.

At least ten counts were recorded for this clonotype. The rearrangement uses TRBV2 and TRBJ1-2; TRBD1 matches at 8 bases. This CDR3 is built from 16 residues. The germline CDR1 and CDR2 sequences are SNHLY and FYNNEI. Trimming cost V 7 bases and J 2 bases; bases outside gene matches: 12. CDR3 sequence: CASNRPGQARNYGYTF. The CDR3 DNA reads TGTGCCAGCAACCGACCGGGACAGGCCCGCAACTATGGCTACACCTTC. The complete variable domain, with remaining parts taken from reference TRBV2 and TRBJ1-2, reads EPEVTQTPSHQVTQMGQEVILRCVPISNHLYFYWYRQILGQKVEFLVSFYNNEISEKSEIFDDQFSVERPDGSNFTLKIRSTKLEDSAMYFCASNRPGQARNYGYTFGSGTRLTVV.

This chain uses TRBV6-1 with TRBJ2-5, with TRBD2 as a possible D gene (6 bases). The CDR3 consists of 14 residues. Germline V lookup: CDR1 MNHNS, CDR2 SASEGT. V was clipped by 7 bases and J by 5 bases, with 17 bases between them. The CDR3, as DNA: TGTGCCAGCAACCCAAGGAGGAGGGCGGAGACCCAGTACTTC. It codes for CASNPRRRAETQYF.

The chain joins TRBV4-1 to TRBJ1-5, with D possibly being TRBD1 (5 bases). This CDR3 contains 16 residues. The germline V and J ends were trimmed by 0 bases and 0 bases, with 9 bases remaining between them. Germline V lookup: CDR1 MGHRA, CDR2 YSYEKL. The CDR3 reads CASSQEPGYSNQPQHF. The CDR3 bases are TGCGCCAGCAGCCAAGAGCCAGGGTATAGCAATCAGCCCCAGCATTTT.

This clonotype was counted only a few times. The V call is TRBV7-6, the J call TRBJ1-4; D unclear. V shed 5 bases and J shed 0 bases, with 10 bases lying between them. The CDR3 length is 15 residues. Germline V gene sequence: CDR1 SGHVS, CDR2 FNYEAQ. The CDR3 DNA reads TGTGCCAGCAGCAACCCGGGAGCAACTAATGAAAAACTGTTTTTT. Residues: CASSNPGATNEKLFF.

Ten or more counts support this clonotype. The V call is TRBV6-2 or TRBV6-3, the J call TRBJ1-2, with D maybe TRBD1 (5 bases). There are 13 residues in the CDR3. Germline CDR1 reads MNHEY; CDR2 reads SVGEGT. V was clipped by 2 bases and J by 4 bases, with 8 bases between them. CDR3 sequence reads: CASSYGDSYGYTF. CDR3 DNA: TGTGCCAGCAGTTACGGCGACAGCTATGGCTACACCTTC.

This clonotype came up a few times. This chain uses TRBV28 with TRBJ2-2; D gene unclear. Trimming pared 3 bases from V and 0 bases from J, leaving 8 bases between. This CDR3 comprises 15 residues. Germline CDR1 MDHEN, CDR2 SYDVKM. The CDR3 nucleotides are TGTGCCAGCAGTTTCCCCGGGCCGAACACCGGGGAGCTGTTTTTT. Protein product: CASSFPGPNTGELFF.

The chain is built from TRBV19 and TRBJ2-2, with 11 bases fitting TRBD2. The CDR3 totals 18 residues. CDR1 and CDR2 from the germline V gene are LNHDA and SQIVND (reference sequence). V lost 8 bases and J lost 0; bases outside the gene matches: 11. CDR3 coding DNA: TGTGCCAGTTTTAGCGGGAGGGCCTTCATCGCGAACACCGGGGAGCTGTTTTTT. Translated: CASFSGRAFIANTGELFF.

The chain couples TRBV6-1 to TRBJ1-1, with 7 bases identical to TRBD1. This CDR3 is built from 15 residues. Germline CDR1 is MNHNS and CDR2 is SASEGT. The J segment lost 0 bases and the V segment lost 6 bases, leaving 7 bases of the junction unmatched. CDR3 nucleotides: TGTGCCAGCAGGGCGGGGACAGCGATGAACACTGAAGCTTTCTTT. It yields the protein CASRAGTAMNTEAFF.

This clonotype was detected ten times or more. V and J are TRBV2 and TRBJ1-5, with D unresolved. With 3 bases removed from V and 2 bases from J, the gap between germline ends came to 8 bases. This CDR3 is built from 14 residues. In germline, CDR1 is SNHLY, CDR2 FYNNEI. The CDR3 here is CASSDRIGNQPQHF. The CDR3 DNA reads as TGTGCCAGCAGTGACAGGATTGGCAATCAGCCCCAGCATTTT.

This clonotype was seen at least ten times. The chain is built from TRBV2 and TRBJ1-5; TRBD1 agrees at 10 bases. The CDR3 is 14 residues long. The germline gives CDR1 SNHLY, CDR2 FYNNEI. V shed 8 bases and J 4 bases; nucleotides not matched to a gene: 5. CDR3 DNA: TGTGCCAGCGATCCGGGACAGGGGAATCAGCCCCAGCATTTT. Translated: CASDPGQGNQPQHF. Variable domain in full (rest from reference TRBV2 and TRBJ1-5): EPEVTQTPSHQVTQMGQEVILRCVPISNHLYFYWYRQILGQKVEFLVSFYNNEISEKSEIFDDQFSVERPDGSNFTLKIRSTKLEDSAMYFCASDPGQGNQPQHFGDGTRLSIL.

The rearrangement links TRBV6-2 or TRBV6-3 to TRBJ1-1, with a tentative D call TRBD1 (6 bases). This CDR3 region has 14 residues. Trimming cost V 5 bases and J 4 bases, with 14 bases left between them. Germline CDR1 MNHEY, CDR2 SVGEGT. The CDR3 region is CASSSGQWGTEAFF. The DNA for the CDR3 is TGTGCCAGCAGTAGCGGACAGTGGGGCACTGAAGCTTTCTTT.

The gene calls are TRBV19 and TRBJ1-1; TRBD1 matches 8 bases. Germline lookup yields CDR1 LNHDA and CDR2 SQIVND (reference sequence). The CDR3 is 14 amino acids. J was trimmed by 3 bases and V by 3 bases; bases with no gene match: 3. The CDR3 region has the DNA TGTGCCAGTAGTATGCCAGGGGGCTACACTGAAGCTTTCTTT. Translated: CASSMPGGYTEAFF.

The chain joins TRBV20-1 to TRBJ1-2, with TRBD1 identical over 9 bases. The CDR3 covers 16 residues. V shed 0 bases and J 8 bases; nucleotides not matched to a gene: 13. CDR1 and CDR2 from the germline V gene are DFQATT and SNEGSKA (reference sequence). The CDR3 nucleotides are TGCAGTGCTAGAGACCTGAACAGGGGGCGATTGTTAGGCTACACCTTC. It codes for CSARDLNRGRLLGYTF.

In its sample, this clonotype was seen many times. V and J are TRBV6-9 and TRBJ2-7; D may be TRBD1 (5 bases). CDR1 and CDR2 (germline): MNHGY, SVAAGI. Between the trimmed V and J ends, which lost 3 bases and 3 bases, there was a span of 18 bases. The CDR3 length is 16 residues. The CDR3 is CASSYSPGWGLYEQYF. CDR3 DNA: TGTGCCAGCAGTTACTCCCCCGGGTGGGGCCTCTACGAGCAGTACTTC.

A few counts support this clonotype. This chain uses TRBV12-3 or TRBV12-4 with TRBJ2-7; D is unclear. This CDR3 has 12 residues. Trimming removed 8 bases at V and 4 bases at J, with 12 bases between. The CDR3 loop reads CASSKTLYEQYF. For the CDR3, the DNA is TGTGCCAGCTCTAAAACTTTGTACGAGCAGTACTTC.

The sample holds a few counts of this clonotype. The rearrangement links TRBV6-1 to TRBJ1-2; 7 bases are a match to TRBD1. With 7 bases clipped from V and 4 bases from J, the junction kept 12 bases outside the gene matches. Germline CDR1 and CDR2: MNHNS and SASEGT. The length of the CDR3 is 15 residues. The CDR3 here is CASIDREKGPYGYTF. CDR3 sequence (DNA): TGTGCCAGCATCGACAGGGAGAAGGGTCCCTATGGCTACACCTTC.

The chain carries TRBV6-5 and TRBJ1-5; D is uncertain. Trimming stripped 0 bases from V and 4 bases from J, with 10 bases between. CDR1 MNHEY and CDR2 SVGAGI come from the germline V gene. The CDR3 spans 15 residues. CDR3 residues: CASSYSVIRNQPQHF. The CDR3 region has the DNA TGTGCCAGCAGTTACTCAGTGATCCGAAATCAGCCCCAGCATTTT.

This clonotype was observed a few times. This chain uses TRBV5-5 with TRBJ2-7; 11 nucleotides agree with TRBD2. CDR1 SGHKS and CDR2 YYEKEE come from the germline V gene (reference sequence). Losses at the gene ends were 4 bases for V and 3 bases for J; bases not matched to a gene: 3. CDR3 length: 14 residues. The CDR3 region is CASSALAGGYEQYF. The CDR3 DNA reads as TGTGCCAGCAGCGCGCTAGCGGGAGGCTACGAGCAGTACTTC.

The V call is TRBV6-5, the J call TRBJ2-3, with 9 bases aligning to TRBD2. Germline CDR1 and CDR2: MNHEY and SVGAGI. The CDR3 is 15 residues long. V trimming: 2 bases; J trimming: 6 bases; junction bases outside the gene matches: 6. CDR3 in DNA: TGTGCCAGCAGTTACCTGGCTAGCGGGAATGATACGCAGTATTTT. Protein: CASSYLASGNDTQYF.

This sequence joins TRBV30 and TRBJ2-5; 13 bases line up with TRBD2. Germline CDR1 and CDR2: GTSNPN and SVGIG (reference sequence). V shed 5 bases, J shed 5 bases, and the junction held 5 bases outside the gene matches. There are 14 residues in the CDR3. CDR3 sequence reads: CAWRRTSGSETQYF. The CDR3 coding sequence is TGTGCCTGGCGTCGGACTAGCGGGAGTGAGACCCAGTACTTC.

This clonotype was found many times. The V gene is TRBV20-1, the J gene TRBJ1-6; 7 nucleotides match TRBD1. Germline CDR1 and CDR2: DFQATT and SNEGSKA (reference sequence). The CDR3 sequence is 16 residues long. The V gene end was trimmed by 1 base and the J gene end by 7 bases; junction bases not matched to a gene: 10. The DNA for the CDR3 is TGCAGTGCTAGAGGCACAGGGGAGGGCACCAATTCACCCCTCCACTTT. It encodes CSARGTGEGTNSPLHF.

This clonotype was seen many times. The rearrangement joins TRBV11-3 to TRBJ2-3; no clear D. V shed 0 bases and J shed 3 bases, with 10 bases lying between them. Germline values: CDR1 SGHNT, CDR2 YENEEA. The CDR3 is made up of 15 amino acids. CDR3 sequence: CASSLDLYATDTQYF. The CDR3 coding sequence is TGTGCCAGCAGCTTAGATCTGTACGCGACAGATACGCAGTATTTT. The variable domain in full, with the rest retrieved from reference TRBV11-3 and TRBJ2-3, is EAGVVQSPRYKIIEKKQPVAFWCNPISGHNTLYWYLQNLGQGPELLIRYENEEAVDDSQLPKDRFSAERLKGVDSTLKIQPAELGDSAVYLCASSLDLYATDTQYFGPGTRLTVL.